The present TCR beta chain was sequenced within a study of blood T cell repertoires in COVID-19. Trimming took 5 bases from V and 10 from J; bases not matched to a gene: 16. Germline V lookup: CDR1 SGHVS, CDR2 FQNEAQ. The CDR3 loop spans 15 amino acids. Using immunoSEQ multiplex PCR, the repertoire was profiled, and TCRdb retains in-frame clones only, with some absent. Of approximately 99,000 clones detected, less than 90% appear once; the ten largest clones hold about 2%. Sequences were obtained from peripheral blood. The receptor comes from a man in his 70s with active or convalescent COVID-19. The chain has TRBV7-8 and TRBJ1-1, with 7 bases identical to TRBD1. CDR3 protein: CASSRAQGEGNGAFF. The CDR3 region has the DNA TGTGCCAGCAGCCGGGCGCAGGGGGAAGGGAATGGAGCTTTCTTT.